This TCR beta chain was documented in a study of neurological immune-mediated disorders. This clonotype was picked up many times. TCRdb re-analysed the 5' RACE reads in MiXCR, keeping a single row per CDR3 protein. The data hold about 59,000 distinct CDR3 sequences, with 24% observed a single time. The time point denotes: technical triplicate 2. This CDR3 spans 15 amino acids. CDR1 is SGHDT and CDR2 is YYEEEE in the germline V gene. With V trimmed by 0 bases and J by 8 bases, 6 bases remained unmatched. The rearrangement uses TRBV5-6 and TRBJ2-1, with TRBD1 identical over 9 bases. The sample taken for sequencing was PBMCs. The origin of this receptor is a man in his fifties or sixties with HTLV-1-associated myelopathy (HAM/TSP). The CDR3: CASSLGDRVGYEQFF. As DNA, the CDR3 is TGTGCCAGCAGCTTGGGGGACAGGGTAGGATATGAGCAGTTCTTC.